What follows describes a single T cell receptor beta chain. Its specificity is not known. These data are taken from a study of response to subunit inactivated influenza vaccine. The study, taken as a whole, reports: With each seasonal influenza vaccination, the authors suggested, few new T cells are recruited.

A single record per CDR3 protein comes from TCRdb applying MiXCR to the RT-PCR reads. The table shows around 710,000 distinct CDR3 sequences, with about 14% occurring only once. From germline, CDR1 is ENHRY and CDR2 SYGVKD. V shed 4 bases and J 5 bases; nucleotides not matched to a gene: 7. The length of the CDR3 is 15 residues. The TCR originated in a man aged 50-60 years who received an inactivated influenza vaccine. The chain uses TRBV10-3 and TRBJ2-1, with TRBD2 matching over 8 bases. The sequencing used PBMCs from blood, collected less than 15 days before vaccination. The DNA of the CDR3 is TGTGCCATCAGTGGGAATAGCGGGGTAAACAATGAGCAGTTCTTC. This gives the protein CAISGNSGVNNEQFF.